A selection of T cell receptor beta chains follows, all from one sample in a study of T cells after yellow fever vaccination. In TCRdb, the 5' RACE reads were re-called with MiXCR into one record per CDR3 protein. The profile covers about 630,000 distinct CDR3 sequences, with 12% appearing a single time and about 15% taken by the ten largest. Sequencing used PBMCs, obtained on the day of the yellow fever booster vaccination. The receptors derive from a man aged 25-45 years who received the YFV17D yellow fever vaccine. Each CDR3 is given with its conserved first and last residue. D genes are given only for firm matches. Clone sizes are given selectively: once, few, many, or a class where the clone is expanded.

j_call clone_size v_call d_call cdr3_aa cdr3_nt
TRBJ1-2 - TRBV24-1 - CATSGGQGYTF TGTGCCACCAGTGGTGGCCAAGGCTACACCTTC
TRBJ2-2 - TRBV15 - CATSRDLFRAGRTGELFF TGTGCCACCAGCAGAGATCTCTTCCGGGCAGGGCGCACCGGGGAGCTGTTTTTT
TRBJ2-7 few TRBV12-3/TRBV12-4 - CASSLRTGYDEQYF TGTGCCAGCAGTTTGAGAACAGGGTACGACGAGCAGTACTTC
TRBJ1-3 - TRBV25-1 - CASSVGSMDHTIYF TGTGCCAGCAGTGTGGGTTCCATGGACCACACCATATATTTT
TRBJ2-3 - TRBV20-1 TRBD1 CSAMPGQATDTQYF TGCAGTGCTATGCCGGGACAGGCCACAGATACGCAGTATTTT
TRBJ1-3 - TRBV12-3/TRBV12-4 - CASSKGAYSGNTIYF TGTGCCAGCAGTAAGGGCGCATACTCTGGAAACACCATATATTTT
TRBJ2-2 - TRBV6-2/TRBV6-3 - CASSYFLAMNTGELFF TGTGCCAGCAGTTACTTCCTAGCTATGAACACCGGGGAGCTGTTTTTT
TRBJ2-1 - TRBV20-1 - CSGNWAGSSYNEQFF TGCAGTGGGAACTGGGCGGGAAGCTCCTACAATGAGCAGTTCTTC
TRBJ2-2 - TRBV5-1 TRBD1 CASSHRDRGAFGELFF TGCGCCAGCAGCCACCGGGACAGGGGAGCTTTCGGGGAGCTGTTTTTT
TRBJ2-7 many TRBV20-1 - CSANKGVGYEQYF TGCAGTGCTAATAAGGGGGTCGGTTACGAGCAGTACTTC
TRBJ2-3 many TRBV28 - CASSTGSNTQYF TGTGCCAGCAGTACGGGGTCGAATACGCAGTATTTT
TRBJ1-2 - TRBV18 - CASSPPVGARGYTF TGTGCCAGCTCACCACCGGTGGGGGCGCGGGGCTACACCTTC
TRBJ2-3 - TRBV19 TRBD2 CASSITVDAGGPSDTQYF TGTGCCAGTAGTATTACCGTGGACGCGGGAGGGCCCTCAGATACGCAGTATTTT
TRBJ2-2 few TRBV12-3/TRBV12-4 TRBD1 CASRPGTGKPGELFF TGTGCCAGCAGACCCGGGACAGGGAAACCCGGGGAGCTGTTTTTT
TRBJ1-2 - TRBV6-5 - CASSYSRGLSGYTF TGTGCCAGCAGTTACTCAAGGGGACTCTCTGGCTACACCTTC
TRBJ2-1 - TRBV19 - CASSRLGFGNEQFF TGTGCCAGTAGTAGACTAGGGTTCGGCAATGAGCAGTTCTTC
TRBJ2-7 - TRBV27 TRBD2 CASSFRFPGGGLSTWEQYF TGTGCCAGCAGTTTTAGATTTCCGGGAGGCGGCCTATCTACGTGGGAGCAGTACTTC
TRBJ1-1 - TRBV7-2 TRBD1 CASSATGTVNTEAFF TGTGCCAGCAGCGCAACCGGGACAGTGAACACTGAAGCTTTCTTT
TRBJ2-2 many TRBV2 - CASSPEGTGELFF TGTGCCAGCAGTCCCGAGGGCACCGGGGAGCTGTTTTTT
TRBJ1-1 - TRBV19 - CATKDTKRAFF TGTGCCACCAAAGACACGAAGAGGGCTTTCTTT
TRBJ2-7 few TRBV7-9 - CASSQDSHYEQYF TGTGCCAGCAGCCAGGATTCCCATTACGAGCAGTACTTC
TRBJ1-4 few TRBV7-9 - CASMGANEKLFF TGTGCCAGCATGGGTGCTAATGAAAAACTGTTTTTT
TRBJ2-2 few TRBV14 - CASTSYETNTGELFF TGTGCCAGCACCTCCTACGAAACGAACACCGGGGAGCTGTTTTTT
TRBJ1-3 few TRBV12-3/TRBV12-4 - CASSLAERNTIYF TGTGCCAGCAGTTTGGCGGAGAGAAACACCATATATTTT
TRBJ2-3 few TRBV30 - CAWSLGDDTQYF TGTGCCTGGAGTCTGGGGGATGATACGCAGTATTTT
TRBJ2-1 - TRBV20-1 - CSASLDSKPYNEQFF TGCAGTGCTAGCCTGGACTCGAAACCTTACAATGAGCAGTTCTTC
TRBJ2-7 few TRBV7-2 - CASSSALAEQYF TGTGCCAGCAGCTCCGCGTTGGCCGAGCAGTACTTC
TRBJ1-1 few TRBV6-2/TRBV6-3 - CASSYSGRAFF TGTGCCAGCAGTTACTCAGGGAGAGCTTTCTTT
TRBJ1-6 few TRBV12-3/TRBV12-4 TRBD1 CASSRTGTNSPLHF TGTGCCAGCAGCCGGACAGGGACGAATTCACCCCTCCACTTT
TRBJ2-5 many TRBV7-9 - CASSFRGIQETQYF TGTGCCAGCAGCTTCAGGGGAATCCAAGAGACCCAGTACTTC
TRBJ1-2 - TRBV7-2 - CASSLGTGGGYTF TGTGCCAGCAGCTTAGGAACTGGGGGTGGCTACACCTTC
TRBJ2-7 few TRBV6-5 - CASSYPPSVYF TGTGCCAGCAGTTACCCCCCGTCAGTATACTTC
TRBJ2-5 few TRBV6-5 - CASSPRSGTQYF TGTGCCAGCAGCCCGAGGTCAGGGACCCAGTACTTC
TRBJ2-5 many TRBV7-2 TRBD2 CASSSSSGPQETQYF TGTGCCAGCAGCTCATCTAGCGGACCCCAAGAGACCCAGTACTTC
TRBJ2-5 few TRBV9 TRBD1 CASSVDTGGRETQYF TGTGCCAGCAGCGTAGATACAGGGGGGCGAGAGACCCAGTACTTC
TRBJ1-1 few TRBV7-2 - CASSYQKNTEAFF TGTGCCAGCAGCTATCAAAAGAACACTGAAGCTTTCTTT
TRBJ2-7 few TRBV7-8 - CASSPLGRSRDEQYF TGTGCCAGCAGCCCGTTGGGGAGGAGCCGGGACGAGCAGTACTTC
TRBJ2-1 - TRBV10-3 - CAISESLTGGSYNEQFF TGTGCCATCAGTGAGTCGCTCACTGGGGGGTCCTACAATGAGCAGTTCTTC
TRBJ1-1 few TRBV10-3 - CAIKGAISSTEAFF TGTGCCATCAAAGGGGCTATATCGTCAACTGAAGCTTTCTTT
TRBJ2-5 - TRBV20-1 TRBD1 CSAGGQGGETQYF TGCAGTGCTGGGGGACAGGGGGGCGAGACCCAGTACTTC
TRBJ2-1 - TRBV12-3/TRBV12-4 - CASLARTSSYNEQFF TGTGCCAGCCTAGCGAGAACTAGCTCCTACAATGAGCAGTTCTTC
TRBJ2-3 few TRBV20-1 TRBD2 CSVPAGGASTDTQYF TGCAGTGTCCCCGCCGGGGGGGCTAGCACAGATACGCAGTATTTT
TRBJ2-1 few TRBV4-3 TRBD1 CASSQVAQGYNEQFF TGCGCCAGCAGCCAAGTGGCACAGGGGTACAATGAGCAGTTCTTC
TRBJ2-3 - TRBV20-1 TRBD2 CSASPRFLAGVEDTQYF TGCAGTGCTAGCCCCCGTTTTCTAGCGGGAGTGGAAGATACGCAGTATTTT
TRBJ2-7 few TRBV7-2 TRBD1 CASSTRGQGPSYEQYF TGTGCCAGCAGCACTAGGGGACAGGGACCATCCTACGAGCAGTACTTC